The clone carrying this TCR beta chain came up many times. Its specificity is not known. The entry originates in a study of response to subunit inactivated influenza vaccine. Study outcomes and limitations: The authors put forward the suggestion that each seasonal influenza vaccination may bring in only a limited number of new T cells.

TCRdb called the RT-PCR reads again in MiXCR, with one record for every CDR3 protein. Of about 540,000 distinct CDR3 sequences detected, around 15% appear once; the ten largest clones hold around 10%. Deletions cut 6 bases from V and 4 bases from J, with 19 bases between. The CDR3 consists of 16 residues. The source was PBMCs from blood, collected roughly 12 days after vaccination. The TCR was taken from a man aged 45 to 65 who received an inactivated influenza vaccine. The chain joins TRBV12-3 or TRBV12-4 to TRBJ2-1; the D gene is possibly TRBD1 (6 bases). CDR3 DNA sequence: TGTGCCAGCAGATCCGGTTGGGCGCAGGGGTACAATGAGCAGTTCTTC. This translates into CASRSGWAQGYNEQFF.